Each of the 5 T cell receptor beta chains below was sequenced from the same sample in a study of blood T cell repertoires in COVID-19. Assay used: immunoSEQ multiplex PCR; TCRdb lists only in-frame clones, some missing. The sample records about 170,000 clones, approximately 92% being singletons. Sequenced: peripheral blood. These receptors originate from a young man with COVID-19, enrolled during active disease.

The V call is TRBV3-1 (or the pseudogene TRBV3-2), the J call TRBJ2-7, with a tentative D call TRBD2 (5 bases). Germline-derived CDR1 and CDR2 are LGHDT and YNNKEL (reference sequence). The germline V and J ends were trimmed by 2 bases and 4 bases, with 15 bases remaining between them. This CDR3 is built from 15 residues. The CDR3 DNA sequence: TGTGCCAGCAGCCAATCCTCGCCTAGAGGGTACGAGCAGTACTTC. Its protein is CASSQSSPRGYEQYF.

J is TRBJ1-5 and V is TRBV5-8; TRBD1 might be the D (6 bases). V was shortened by 0 bases and J by 2 bases, with 6 bases between the two germline ends. From germline, CDR1 is SGHTS and CDR2 YDEGEE. The CDR3 is 14 amino acids. This chain's CDR3 is CASSLAGGNQPQHF. CDR3 DNA sequence: TGTGCCAGCAGCTTGGCAGGGGGCAATCAGCCCCAGCATTTT.

This clone came up a few times. The V and J genes are TRBV4-1 and TRBJ1-5, with 8 bases identical to TRBD1. Germline V gene data show CDR1 as MGHRA and CDR2 as YSYEKL. Trimming cost V 2 bases and J 5 bases; bases outside gene matches: 8. CDR3 length: 16 amino acids. The CDR3 DNA reads as TGCGCCAGCAGCCAACCACGACAGGGGAGGGATCAGCCCCAGCATTTT. Translating gives CASSQPRQGRDQPQHF.

This clone came up a few times. This sequence joins TRBV6-5 and TRBJ2-2; 8 positions match TRBD2. Germline V CDR1 and CDR2: MNHEY, SVGAGI. V was clipped by 6 bases and J by 2 bases; unmatched bases: 5. The CDR3 has 15 residues. CDR3 bases: TGTGCCAGCAGCCCACTAGCGGATAACACCGGGGAGCTGTTTTTT. Translated: CASSPLADNTGELFF.

The DNA for the CDR3 is TGTGCCAGCTCCGTAGGGACTTGGCCCCTCCACTTT. This gives the protein CASSVGTWPLHF. J is TRBJ1-6 and V is TRBV19; D possibly corresponds to TRBD1 (5 bases). The CDR3 is 12 residues long. Trimming took off 9 bases at V and 13 bases at J, with 16 bases between the two ends. Germline V gene data show CDR1 as LNHDA and CDR2 as SQIVND (reference sequence). Full variable domain (rest looked up from reference TRBV19 and TRBJ1-6): DGGITQSPKYLFRKEGQNVTLSCEQNLNHDAMYWYRQDPGQGLRLIYYSQIVNDFQKGDIAEGYSVSREKKESFPLTVTSAQKNPTAFYLCASSVGTWPLHFGNGTRLTVT.